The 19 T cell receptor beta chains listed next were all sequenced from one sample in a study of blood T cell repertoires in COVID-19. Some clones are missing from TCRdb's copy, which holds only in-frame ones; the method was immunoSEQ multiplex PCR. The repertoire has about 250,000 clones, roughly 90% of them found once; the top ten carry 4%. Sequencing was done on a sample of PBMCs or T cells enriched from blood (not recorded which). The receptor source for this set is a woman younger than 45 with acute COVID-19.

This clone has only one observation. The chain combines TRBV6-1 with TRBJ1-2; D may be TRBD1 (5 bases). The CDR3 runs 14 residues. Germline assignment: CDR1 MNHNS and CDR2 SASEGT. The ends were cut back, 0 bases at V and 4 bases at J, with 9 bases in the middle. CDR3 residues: CASSEALGPYGYTF. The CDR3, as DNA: TGTGCCAGCAGTGAAGCCCTGGGGCCCTATGGCTACACCTTC.

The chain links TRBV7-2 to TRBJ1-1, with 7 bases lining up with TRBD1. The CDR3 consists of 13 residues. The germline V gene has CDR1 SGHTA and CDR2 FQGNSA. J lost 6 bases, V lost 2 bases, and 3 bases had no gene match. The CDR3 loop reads CASSLPTGPEAFF. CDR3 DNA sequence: TGTGCCAGCAGCTTACCGACAGGGCCTGAAGCTTTCTTT. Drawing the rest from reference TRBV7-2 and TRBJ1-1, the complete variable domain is GAGVSQSPSNKVTEKGKDVELRCDPISGHTALYWYRQSLGQGLEFLIYFQGNSAPDKSGLPSDRFSAERTGGSVSTLTIQRTQQEDSAVYLCASSLPTGPEAFFGQGTRLTVV.

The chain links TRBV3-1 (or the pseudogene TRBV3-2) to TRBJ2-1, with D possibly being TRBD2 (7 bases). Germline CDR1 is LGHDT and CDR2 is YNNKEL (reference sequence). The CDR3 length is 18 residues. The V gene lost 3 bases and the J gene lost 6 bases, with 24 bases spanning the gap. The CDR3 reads CASSQGRRGGSPFNEQFF. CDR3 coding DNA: TGTGCCAGCAGCCAGGGTAGGAGGGGGGGATCCCCCTTCAATGAGCAGTTCTTC.

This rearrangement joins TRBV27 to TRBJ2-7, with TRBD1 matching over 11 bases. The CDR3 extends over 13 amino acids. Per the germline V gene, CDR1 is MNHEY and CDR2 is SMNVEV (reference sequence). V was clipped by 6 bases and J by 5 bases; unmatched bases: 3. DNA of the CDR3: TGTGCCAGCAGCTGGACAGGGGGCGACGAGCAGTACTTC. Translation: CASSWTGGDEQYF.

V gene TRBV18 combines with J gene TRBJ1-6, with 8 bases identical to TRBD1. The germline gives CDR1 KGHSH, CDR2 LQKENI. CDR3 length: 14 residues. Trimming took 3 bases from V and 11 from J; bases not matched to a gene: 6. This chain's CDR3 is CASSPGTGKTPLHF. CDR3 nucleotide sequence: TGTGCCAGCTCACCTGGGACAGGCAAGACACCCCTCCACTTT.

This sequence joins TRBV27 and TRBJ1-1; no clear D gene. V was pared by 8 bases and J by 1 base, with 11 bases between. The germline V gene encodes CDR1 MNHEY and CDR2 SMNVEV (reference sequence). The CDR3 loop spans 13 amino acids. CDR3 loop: CASLRSGNTEAFF. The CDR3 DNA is TGTGCCAGCTTGAGGTCGGGGAACACTGAAGCTTTCTTT.

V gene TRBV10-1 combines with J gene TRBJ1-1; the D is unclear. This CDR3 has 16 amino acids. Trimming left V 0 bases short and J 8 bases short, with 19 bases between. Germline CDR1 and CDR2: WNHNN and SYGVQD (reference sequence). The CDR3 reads CASSESSPWADQEAFF. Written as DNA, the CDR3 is TGCGCCAGCAGTGAGTCCTCACCTTGGGCAGACCAAGAAGCTTTCTTT.

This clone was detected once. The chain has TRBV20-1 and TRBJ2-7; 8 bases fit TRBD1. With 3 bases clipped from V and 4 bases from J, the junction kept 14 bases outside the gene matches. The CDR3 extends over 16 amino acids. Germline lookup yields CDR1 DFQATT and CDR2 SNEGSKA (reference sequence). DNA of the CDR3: TGCAGTGCTAGTGGGAGACTCTCAGGGGGCGGGTACGAGCAGTACTTC. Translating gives CSASGRLSGGGYEQYF.

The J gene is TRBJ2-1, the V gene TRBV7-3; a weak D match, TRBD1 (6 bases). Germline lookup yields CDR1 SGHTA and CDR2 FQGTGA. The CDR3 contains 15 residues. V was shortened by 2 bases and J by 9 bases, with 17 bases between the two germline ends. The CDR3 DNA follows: TGTGCCAGCAGCTTAGTACAGGGAAGGGGCGGTGAGCAGTTCTTC. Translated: CASSLVQGRGGEQFF. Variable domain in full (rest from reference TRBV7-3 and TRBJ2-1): GAGVSQTPSNKVTEKGKYVELRCDPISGHTALYWYRQSLGQGPEFLIYFQGTGAADDSGLPNDRFFAVRPEGSVSTLKIQRTERGDSAVYLCASSLVQGRGGEQFFGPGTRLTVL.

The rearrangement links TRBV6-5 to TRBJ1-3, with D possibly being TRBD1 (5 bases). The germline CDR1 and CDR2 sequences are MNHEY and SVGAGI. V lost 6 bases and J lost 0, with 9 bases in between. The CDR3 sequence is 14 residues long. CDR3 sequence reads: CASRDSTSGNTIYF. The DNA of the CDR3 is TGTGCCAGCAGAGACAGTACCTCTGGAAACACCATATATTTT.

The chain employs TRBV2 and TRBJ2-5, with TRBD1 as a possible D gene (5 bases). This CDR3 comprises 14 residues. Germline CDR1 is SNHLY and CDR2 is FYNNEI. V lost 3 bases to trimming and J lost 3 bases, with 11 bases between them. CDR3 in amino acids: CASSESRAEETQYF. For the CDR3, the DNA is TGTGCCAGCAGTGAGAGCAGGGCCGAAGAGACCCAGTACTTC.

The CDR3 here is CSASPKLRDFYTF. CDR3 in DNA: TGCAGTGCTAGTCCTAAGTTGCGGGACTTCTACACCTTC. The chain carries TRBV20-1 and TRBJ1-2, with TRBD1 as a possible D gene (5 bases). Germline V gene data show CDR1 as DFQATT and CDR2 as SNEGSKA (reference sequence). The V end lost 3 bases, the J end lost 10 bases, and 18 bases lay between the germline ends. There are 13 residues in the CDR3.

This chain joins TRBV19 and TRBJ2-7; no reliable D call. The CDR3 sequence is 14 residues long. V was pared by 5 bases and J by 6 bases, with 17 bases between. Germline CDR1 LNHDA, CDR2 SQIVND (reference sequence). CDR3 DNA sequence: TGTGCCAGTAGTCCTACTGTCATCGCCCTCGAGCAGTACTTC. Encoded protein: CASSPTVIALEQYF.

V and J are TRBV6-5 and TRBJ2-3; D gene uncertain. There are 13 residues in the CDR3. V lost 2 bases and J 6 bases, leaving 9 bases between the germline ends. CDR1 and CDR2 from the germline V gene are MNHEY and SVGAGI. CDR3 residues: CASSYKRSDTQYF. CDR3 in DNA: TGTGCCAGCAGTTACAAGAGGTCCGATACGCAGTATTTT.

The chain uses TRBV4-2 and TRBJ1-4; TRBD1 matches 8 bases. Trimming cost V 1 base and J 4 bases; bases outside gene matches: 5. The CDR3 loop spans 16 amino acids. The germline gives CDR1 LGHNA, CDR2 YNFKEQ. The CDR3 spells CASSQADRAGNEKLFF. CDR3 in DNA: TGTGCCAGCAGCCAAGCGGACAGGGCGGGTAATGAAAAACTGTTTTTT.

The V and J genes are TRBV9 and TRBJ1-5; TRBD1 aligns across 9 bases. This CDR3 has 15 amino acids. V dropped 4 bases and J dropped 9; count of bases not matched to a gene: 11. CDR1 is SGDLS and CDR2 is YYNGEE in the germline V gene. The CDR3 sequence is CASSPTGGALGPQHF. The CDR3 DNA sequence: TGTGCCAGCAGCCCGACAGGGGGGGCCCTAGGGCCCCAGCATTTT.

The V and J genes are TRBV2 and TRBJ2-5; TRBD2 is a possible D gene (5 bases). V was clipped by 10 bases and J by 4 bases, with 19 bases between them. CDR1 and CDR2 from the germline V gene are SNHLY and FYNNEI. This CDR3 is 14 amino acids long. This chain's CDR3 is CAIQRTRTRETQYF. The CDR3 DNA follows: TGTGCCATTCAGCGGACCCGAACGAGAGAGACCCAGTACTTC. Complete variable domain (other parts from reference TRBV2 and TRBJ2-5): EPEVTQTPSHQVTQMGQEVILRCVPISNHLYFYWYRQILGQKVEFLVSFYNNEISEKSEIFDDQFSVERPDGSNFTLKIRSTKLEDSAMYFCAIQRTRTRETQYFGPGTRLLVL.

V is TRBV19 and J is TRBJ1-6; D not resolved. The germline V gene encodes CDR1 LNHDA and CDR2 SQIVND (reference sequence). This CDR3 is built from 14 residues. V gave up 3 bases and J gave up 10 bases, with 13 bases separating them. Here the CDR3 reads CASSMGSRGSPLHF. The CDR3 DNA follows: TGTGCCAGTAGTATGGGGTCTCGGGGATCACCCCTCCACTTT.

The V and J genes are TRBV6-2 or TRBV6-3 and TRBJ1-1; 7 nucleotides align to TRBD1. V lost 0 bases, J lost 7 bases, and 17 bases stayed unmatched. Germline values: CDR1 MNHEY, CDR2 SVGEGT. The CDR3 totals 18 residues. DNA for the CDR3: TGTGCCAGCAGTTACTCCGGGGACAGCCGGAATACCCCGATTGAAGCTTTCTTT. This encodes CASSYSGDSRNTPIEAFF.